This T cell receptor beta chain is from a study of regulatory T cells in long-lasting Graves disease. Time point denoted: newly diagnosed GD, antithyroid drugs for less than 3 months. Generation of the TCR library employed RNA extracted from PBMCs. In its sample, this clonotype was seen many times. Its antigen is still unknown. To make TCR beta libraries, researchers used iRepertoire HTBI primers and Arm-PCR of CDR3 regions. Per the original methods: Samples revealed 62 TRBV and approximately 15 TRBJ segments. Via MiXCR, TCRdb re-called the multiplex PCR reads, giving one row per CDR3 protein. The V and J calls come from TCRdb's annotation, not from the publication. This table holds hundreds of thousands of distinct CDR3 sequences, roughly 16% found once. With 3 bases removed from V and 1 base from J, the gap between germline ends came to 15 bases. Germline V gene data show CDR1 as DFQATT and CDR2 as SNEGSKA (reference sequence). The CDR3 sequence is 15 residues long.

Points from the study as a whole: With persistent disease, TRBV28, TRBJ1-2 and TRBJ2-5 were the favored segments.

The sample was also reused in another study, on T cells in Graves' hyperthyroidism and ophthalmopathy.

This specimen was peripheral blood mononuclear cells (PBMCs), taken at new diagnosis, from a patient treated with antithyroid drugs. The clonotype comes from a woman in her 30s with Graves disease. The gene calls are TRBV20-1 and TRBJ2-5; D tentatively fits TRBD1 or TRBD2 (5 bases each). CDR3 bases: TGCAGTGCTAGGCAGAGGGGCCGGGGCCAAGAGACCCAGTACTTC. Encoded protein: CSARQRGRGQETQYF.